The 32 T cell receptor beta chains in this list originate from one sample, sequenced in a study of beta chain features in type 1 diabetes. As every portion of the isolated RNA was reverse transcribed, the sequencing read expressed TCRB transcripts. Profiled with immunoSEQ multiplex PCR; TCRdb holds only in-frame clones, not every one. Of around 250,000 clones detected, about 26% appear once; the ten largest clones hold under 5%. Sequencing was performed on central memory CD4+ T cells from blood. These receptors came from a man aged 25-45 years in good health.

The CDR3 DNA reads TGTGCCAGCAGCTCCATGGGACTAGCGGGAGGAAAAACAGATACGCAGTATTTT. Translated, it gives CASSSMGLAGGKTDTQYF. The V and J genes are TRBV5-4 and TRBJ2-3; TRBD2 matches 15 bases. With V trimmed by 3 bases and J by 3 bases, 8 bases remained unmatched. CDR1 is SGHNT and CDR2 is YYREEE in the germline V gene (reference sequence). CDR3 length equals 18 residues.

This clone was seen repeatedly, ten times or more. This chain connects TRBV5-5 to TRBJ2-3; D is unresolved. CDR1 is SGHKS, CDR2 YYEKEE, per germline (reference sequence). The germline V and J ends were trimmed by 4 bases and 3 bases, with 12 bases remaining between them. The CDR3 spans 14 residues. Here the CDR3 reads CASSPDLRTDTQYF. The CDR3 DNA follows: TGTGCCAGCAGCCCCGACCTCCGGACAGATACGCAGTATTTT. The variable domain in full, with the rest retrieved from reference TRBV5-5 and TRBJ2-3, is DAGVTQSPTHLIKTRGQQVTLRCSPISGHKSVSWYQQVLGQGPQFIFQYYEKEERGRGNFPDRFSARQFPNYSSELNVNALLLGDSALYLCASSPDLRTDTQYFGPGTRLTVL.

The V and J genes are TRBV7-9 and TRBJ2-7; 7 bases are a match to TRBD2. V lost 7 bases and J lost 6; bases outside the gene matches: 12. This CDR3 has 14 residues. Germline V gives CDR1 SEHNR, CDR2 FQNEAQ (reference sequence). CDR3 amino acids: CASTTPELAREQYF. For the CDR3, the DNA is TGTGCCAGCACCACCCCGGAACTAGCGCGCGAGCAGTACTTC.

This clone occurred a few times. At one end the junction does not follow the germline gene, possibly because of a read error. The chain links TRBV29-1 to TRBJ2-1; the D call may be TRBD1 or TRBD2 (5 bases each). Per the germline V gene, CDR1 is SQVTM and CDR2 is ANQGSEA. The CDR3 totals 13 residues. The DNA of the CDR3 is TGCAGCGTCCTCCGGGACGCCTACACTGAGCAGTTCTTC. It translates to CSVLRDAYTEQFF.

This clone showed up just a few times. V gene TRBV9 combines with J gene TRBJ2-5, with TRBD1 as a possible D gene (5 bases). CDR3 length: 14 residues. The V end lost 0 bases, the J end lost 4 bases, and 10 bases lay between the germline ends. Germline V lookup: CDR1 SGDLS, CDR2 YYNGEE. In DNA, the CDR3 is TGTGCCAGCAGCGTAGGGACAAGCAGAGAGACCCAGTACTTC. Translating it yields CASSVGTSRETQYF.

This clone was detected ten times or more. This sequence joins TRBV7-9 and TRBJ2-5; TRBD2 aligns across 14 bases. Trimming removed 5 bases from V and 5 bases from J; junction bases left unmatched: 7. Germline-derived CDR1 and CDR2 are SEHNR and FQNEAQ (reference sequence). The CDR3 length is 16 residues. The CDR3 here is CASSPGLAGEHETQYF. The CDR3 DNA follows: TGTGCCAGCAGCCCGGGACTAGCGGGGGAGCACGAGACCCAGTACTTC.

This clone was counted only a few times. The V and J genes are TRBV30 and TRBJ1-4, with 9 bases that match TRBD1. After removal of 5 bases from V and 10 bases from J, the junction contained 8 bases not matched to a gene. CDR1 is GTSNPN, CDR2 SVGIG, per germline (reference sequence). This CDR3 is built from 13 residues. For the CDR3, the DNA is TGTGCCTGGGGGGACAGGGCGATAGGAAAACTGTTTTTT. This codes for CAWGDRAIGKLFF.

This clone was counted between two and nine times. Other DNA variants within this sample encode the same CDR3. The rearrangement uses TRBV7-6 and TRBJ2-7; D not certain. V shed 5 bases and J shed 0 bases, with 8 bases lying between them. The CDR3 totals 13 residues. The V gene's germline CDR1 is SGHVS and CDR2 FNYEAQ. In nucleotides, the CDR3 is TGTGCCAGCAGCCTTTCAAGCTCCTACGAGCAGTACTTC. This encodes CASSLSSSYEQYF. Full variable domain (rest looked up from reference TRBV7-6 and TRBJ2-7): GAGVSQSPRYKVTKRGQDVALRCDPISGHVSLYWYRQALGQGPEFLTYFNYEAQQDKSGLPNDRFSAERPEGSISTLTIQRTEQRDSAMYRCASSLSSSYEQYFGPGTRLTVT.

As concerns this clone: Other DNA sequences in this sample translate to the same CDR3. V usage is TRBV27 and J usage is TRBJ2-7; 10 bases line up with TRBD1. Germline V gives CDR1 MNHEY, CDR2 SMNVEV (reference sequence). J lost 6 bases, V lost 5 bases, and 7 bases had no gene match. The CDR3 runs 14 residues. Here the CDR3 reads CASSSRDRGTEQYF. CDR3 nucleotide sequence: TGTGCCAGCAGTAGCAGGGACAGGGGTACCGAGCAGTACTTC.

This clone was observed a few times. V gene TRBV14 combines with J gene TRBJ1-1, with a tentative D call TRBD1 (5 bases). The CDR3 runs 13 residues. Per the germline V gene, CDR1 is SGHDN and CDR2 is FVKESK. Trimming removed 5 bases from V and 4 bases from J, with 11 bases in between. CDR3 in DNA: TGTGCCAGCAGCTTGCAGGGTTTCACTGAAGCTTTCTTT. It yields the protein CASSLQGFTEAFF.

A word on this clone: Other DNA sequences of this sample code for an identical CDR3. The genes are TRBV2 and TRBJ2-5; D uncertain. Germline values: CDR1 SNHLY, CDR2 FYNNEI. The V gene lost 5 bases and the J gene lost 5 bases, with 6 bases spanning the gap. The CDR3 length is 11 residues. CDR3 DNA sequence: TGTGCCAGCAGTCCTGAGGAGACCCAGTACTTC. It specifies CASSPEETQYF.

The sample holds many counts of this clone. The V gene is TRBV19, the J gene TRBJ1-3; 10 positions agree with TRBD1. Germline trimming cut 7 bases from V and 0 bases from J; bases unmatched to any gene: 3. The germline V gene has CDR1 LNHDA and CDR2 SQIVND (reference sequence). The CDR3 covers 15 residues. CDR3: CASMGQGISGNTIYF. The CDR3 DNA reads as TGTGCCAGTATGGGACAGGGGATCTCTGGAAACACCATATATTTT.

The chain employs TRBV7-2 and TRBJ2-3; 10 bases are shared with TRBD2. CDR1 is SGHTA, CDR2 FQGNSA, per germline. J lost 2 bases, V lost 6 bases, and 8 bases had no gene match. The CDR3 extends over 16 amino acids. The CDR3 region has the DNA TGTGCCAGCAGAGAGAATAGCGGGAGGCTCACAGATACGCAGTATTTT. Translated, it gives CASRENSGRLTDTQYF.

A few counts support this clone. The chain is built from TRBV11-2 and TRBJ2-5; D not certain. Germline V gene sequence: CDR1 SGHAT, CDR2 FQNNGV. V was shortened by 3 bases and J by 3 bases, with 5 bases between the two germline ends. The CDR3 covers 12 residues. The CDR3 coding sequence is TGTGCCAGCAGCTTGATAAAAGAGACCCAGTACTTC. Protein product: CASSLIKETQYF.

The J gene is TRBJ2-1, the V gene TRBV28; 8 nucleotides line up with TRBD2. CDR3 length equals 17 residues. The ends lost 1 base at V and 7 bases at J; junction bases unmatched: 12. Germline CDR1 reads MDHEN; CDR2 reads SYDVKM. The CDR3 loop is CASSLLQASGLVNEQFF. The DNA for the CDR3 is TGTGCCAGCAGTTTATTGCAGGCTAGCGGGTTGGTTAATGAGCAGTTCTTC.

This clone has ten or more counts. The V and J genes are TRBV29-1 and TRBJ1-2; 11 bases are shared with TRBD1. CDR1 SQVTM and CDR2 ANQGSEA come from the germline V gene. The CDR3 runs to 14 residues. The CDR3 reads CCCMDRGLTYGYTF. CDR3 nucleotide sequence: TGCTGCTGTATGGACAGGGGGCTGACCTATGGCTACACCTTC.

The rearrangement links TRBV29-1 to TRBJ1-1; D unresolved. V was trimmed by 2 bases and J by 6 bases, leaving 7 bases between them. Germline loops: CDR1 SQVTM, CDR2 ANQGSEA. The CDR3 consists of 11 residues. The CDR3 DNA sequence: TGCAGCGTTGAATTGTTCTCTGAAGCTTTCTTT. Amino acid sequence: CSVELFSEAFF.

This clone appeared a few times. DNA for the CDR3: TGTGCCAGCAGCTTAGTCAGGGATCCCTACGAGCAGTACTTC. This codes for CASSLVRDPYEQYF. V is TRBV7-9 and J is TRBJ2-7; D is perhaps TRBD1 (5 bases). This CDR3 contains 14 residues. Germline V gene sequence: CDR1 SEHNR, CDR2 FQNEAQ (reference sequence). The V and J ends lost 1 base and 2 bases respectively, with 9 bases between them.

This clone occurred a few times. The V call is TRBV2, the J call TRBJ2-3; D is uncertain. Looked up from germline, CDR1 is SNHLY and CDR2 is FYNNEI. V lost 7 bases and J 2 bases, leaving 10 bases between the germline ends. CDR3 length equals 13 residues. CDR3 region: CASNPRSTDTQYF. CDR3 DNA sequence: TGTGCCAGCAATCCTCGGTCCACAGATACGCAGTATTTT.

There are a few counts of this clone. Other DNA sequences within the sample encode an identical CDR3. The V call is TRBV7-2, the J call TRBJ2-3; D may be TRBD1 (6 bases). CDR1 is SGHTA and CDR2 is FQGNSA in the germline V gene. The CDR3 length is 15 residues. Trimming stripped 0 bases from V and 0 bases from J, with 7 bases between. The CDR3 DNA sequence: TGTGCCAGCAGCTTAGCGCAGGGGAGCACAGATACGCAGTATTTT. Protein product: CASSLAQGSTDTQYF.

This clone was recorded many times. The chain recombines TRBV5-4 with TRBJ2-1, with TRBD2 identical over 10 bases. Trimming cost V 0 bases and J 5 bases; bases outside gene matches: 5. CDR1 is SGHNT, CDR2 YYREEE, per germline (reference sequence). The CDR3 extends over 16 amino acids. CDR3 amino acids: CASSLASGGPNNEQFF. CDR3 sequence (DNA): TGTGCCAGCAGCTTGGCTAGCGGGGGCCCTAACAATGAGCAGTTCTTC.

The chain joins TRBV10-3 to TRBJ1-2; D ambiguous. Germline lookup yields CDR1 ENHRY and CDR2 SYGVKD. The CDR3 length is 12 residues. Trimming removed 3 bases at V and 7 bases at J, with 9 bases between. CDR3 coding DNA: TGTGCCATCAGTGAAGGGCCCGGTGGCTACACCTTC. Translated: CAISEGPGGYTF.

CDR3 nucleotide sequence: TGTGCCACCAGCAGAGATAGGGCGACAGATACGCAGTATTTT. This translates into CATSRDRATDTQYF. V is TRBV15 and J is TRBJ2-3; no reliable D call. The V gene lost 0 bases and the J gene lost 3 bases, with 7 bases spanning the gap. The CDR3 totals 14 residues. CDR1 and CDR2 from the germline V gene are LNHNV and YYDKDF (reference sequence).

The chain couples TRBV28 to TRBJ2-1, with 7 bases lining up with TRBD2. Germline V CDR1 and CDR2: MDHEN, SYDVKM. After removal of 2 bases from V and 9 bases from J, the junction contained 4 bases not matched to a gene. The CDR3 is 13 residues long. This chain's CDR3 is CASSLSGAAEQFF. DNA of the CDR3: TGTGCCAGCAGTTTAAGCGGGGCAGCTGAGCAGTTCTTC.

For the CDR3, the DNA is TGTGCCAGCTGCGACAGCAATCAGCCCCAGCATTTT. Translation gives CASCDSNQPQHF. The chain links TRBV2 to TRBJ1-5; D gene ambiguous. V was shortened by 8 bases and J by 1 base, with 6 bases between the two germline ends. Per germline, CDR1 SNHLY and CDR2 FYNNEI. The CDR3 loop spans 12 amino acids.

The rearrangement joins TRBV15 to TRBJ2-3, with 10 bases fitting TRBD2. Losses at the gene ends were 0 bases for V and 2 bases for J; bases not matched to a gene: 2. Per the germline V gene, CDR1 is LNHNV and CDR2 is YYDKDF (reference sequence). The CDR3 contains 16 residues. The CDR3 DNA reads as TGTGCCACCAGCAGAGAAAGCGGGAGGGCCACAGATACGCAGTATTTT. The encoded protein is CATSRESGRATDTQYF.

The CDR3 sequence is CASSLGPSGTYEQYF. The CDR3 nucleotides are TGTGCCAGCAGCTTGGGGCCCAGCGGAACCTACGAGCAGTACTTC. The rearrangement uses TRBV5-6 and TRBJ2-7, with TRBD2 as a possible D gene (5 bases). CDR1 and CDR2 (germline): SGHDT, YYEEEE. Trimming stripped 0 bases from V and 2 bases from J, with 12 bases between. The CDR3 spans 15 residues.

This clone was observed a few times. The same CDR3 is also encoded by other DNA sequences in this sample. The chain couples TRBV5-1 to TRBJ2-5; 11 positions match TRBD1. V shed 4 bases and J 3 bases; nucleotides not matched to a gene: 2. The CDR3 loop spans 14 amino acids. In germline, CDR1 is SGHRS, CDR2 YFSETQ. CDR3 amino acids: CASSMGQGEETQYF. CDR3 coding DNA: TGCGCCAGCAGCATGGGACAGGGGGAAGAGACCCAGTACTTC.

This clone occurred many times. The J gene is TRBJ2-1, the V gene TRBV7-2, with unresolved D. Trimming took 5 bases from V and 2 from J, leaving 13 bases between them. The CDR3 has 15 residues. Germline V gene lookup returns CDR1 SGHTA and CDR2 FQGNSA. The CDR3 here is CASSPDDFPYNEQFF. DNA of the CDR3: TGTGCCAGCAGCCCTGATGACTTCCCCTACAATGAGCAGTTCTTC.

This chain connects TRBV5-4 to TRBJ2-3; D not certain. The CDR3 loop spans 14 amino acids. V was pared by 2 bases and J by 5 bases, with 12 bases between. Germline V gene data show CDR1 as SGHNT and CDR2 as YYREEE (reference sequence). As DNA, the CDR3 is TGTGCCAGCAGCTTTAATTCTCTGGGAGATACGCAGTATTTT. It encodes CASSFNSLGDTQYF.

J is TRBJ1-5 and V is TRBV5-1, with D unclear. The CDR3 consists of 15 residues. The germline CDR1 and CDR2 sequences are SGHRS and YFSETQ. The ends were cut back, 4 bases at V and 0 bases at J, with 11 bases in the middle. Here the CDR3 DNA reads TGCGCCAGCAGCCCTCTTGGACGTAGCAATCAGCCCCAGCATTTT. Residues: CASSPLGRSNQPQHF.

The V and J genes are TRBV5-1 and TRBJ2-5; TRBD1 matches 9 bases. The CDR3 has 16 residues. The V gene's germline CDR1 is SGHRS and CDR2 YFSETQ. J lost 3 bases, V lost 1 base, and 7 bases had no gene match. DNA for the CDR3: TGCGCCAGCAGCTTGAGTGGGACAGGGCGAGAAGAGACCCAGTACTTC. Protein sequence: CASSLSGTGREETQYF.